Below are 19 T cell receptor beta chains sequenced from a single sample in a study of shared clonotypes between healthy human individuals. Naive CD8 cells comprised CD45RO-negative, CCR7-positively selected cells, excluding terminally differentiated effector memory CD45RA+ cells. Using immunoSEQ multiplex PCR, the repertoire was profiled, and TCRdb retains in-frame clones only, with some absent. The repertoire holds 1.5 million to 2.5 million clones, with 85% to 95% as singletons. Material for sequencing was naive CD8+ T cells sorted from blood. All receptors derive from a young man in good health.

V and J are TRBV6-1 and TRBJ2-3; D unclear. Per the germline V gene, CDR1 is MNHNS and CDR2 is SASEGT. Trimming removed 4 bases from V and 6 bases from J, with 8 bases in between. The CDR3 spans 12 residues. The CDR3 DNA is TGTGCCAGCAGTGTTGTGGTTGATACGCAGTATTTT. This codes for CASSVVVDTQYF.

J is TRBJ2-7 and V is TRBV25-1; D uncertain. CDR1 and CDR2 (germline): MGHDK, SYGVNS. V was pared by 6 bases and J by 3 bases, with 18 bases between. This CDR3 region has 15 residues. The CDR3 bases are TGTGCCAGCAGCGATCCCGGCAGGAATAGCTACGAGCAGTACTTC. The encoded protein is CASSDPGRNSYEQYF.

V is TRBV28 and J is TRBJ1-1; D is possibly TRBD1 (6 bases). The CDR3 contains 17 residues. Germline V lookup: CDR1 MDHEN, CDR2 SYDVKM. Trimming left V 1 base short and J 0 bases short, with 15 bases between. The chain's CDR3 is CASSLLGGLEMNTEAFF. CDR3 in DNA: TGTGCCAGCAGTTTATTGGGGGGCCTTGAGATGAACACTGAAGCTTTCTTT.

This rearrangement joins TRBV2 to TRBJ2-7; no clear D. The V and J ends lost 2 bases and 2 bases respectively, with 7 bases between them. Germline V gene lookup returns CDR1 SNHLY and CDR2 FYNNEI. The CDR3 runs 13 residues. The CDR3 DNA sequence: TGTGCCAGCAGTGAACGGGTGGCCTACGAGCAGTACTTC. It yields the protein CASSERVAYEQYF.

The chain recombines TRBV7-8 with TRBJ2-5; D unresolved. The germline gives CDR1 SGHVS, CDR2 FQNEAQ. V was trimmed by 5 bases and J by 2 bases, leaving 9 bases between them. This CDR3 contains 13 residues. The chain's CDR3 is CASSTPQQETQYF. The CDR3 DNA reads as TGTGCCAGCAGCACACCACAGCAAGAGACCCAGTACTTC.

The gene calls are TRBV27 and TRBJ2-1; TRBD1 might be the D (5 bases). CDR3 length: 15 amino acids. V was clipped by 2 bases and J by 6 bases, with 14 bases between them. CDR1 MNHEY and CDR2 SMNVEV come from the germline V gene (reference sequence). The CDR3 bases are TGTGCCAGCAGTTTAGGGGCCTCTCTGGGCAATGAGCAGTTCTTC. Translation: CASSLGASLGNEQFF.

The genes are TRBV7-2 and TRBJ2-2; D gene ambiguous. CDR3 size: 16 residues. Trimming removed 4 bases at V and 0 bases at J, with 12 bases between. Germline lookup yields CDR1 SGHTA and CDR2 FQGNSA. The CDR3 sequence is CASSSPETANTGELFF. The DNA for the CDR3 is TGTGCCAGCAGCTCGCCGGAGACGGCGAACACCGGGGAGCTGTTTTTT.

The chain uses TRBV7-2 and TRBJ1-1; D is possibly TRBD1 (6 bases). CDR3 length equals 15 residues. Trimming removed 2 bases from V and 1 base from J, with 11 bases in between. Per germline, CDR1 SGHTA and CDR2 FQGNSA. CDR3 loop: CASSLPETGNTEAFF. CDR3 bases: TGTGCCAGCAGCTTACCGGAGACAGGGAACACTGAAGCTTTCTTT.

The chain has TRBV5-4 and TRBJ1-1; 7 nucleotides align to TRBD1. With V trimmed by 0 bases and J by 9 bases, 11 bases remained unmatched. Germline CDR1 reads SGHNT; CDR2 reads YYREEE (reference sequence). The CDR3 loop spans 15 amino acids. DNA for the CDR3: TGTGCCAGCAGCTTGGCCGCAGGGGGAGGACCCCAAGCTTTCTTT. It translates to CASSLAAGGGPQAFF.

Comment on this clone: Other DNA sequences of this sample code for an identical CDR3. The rearrangement links TRBV4-1 to TRBJ2-5; D unresolved. Trimming stripped 4 bases from V and 0 bases from J, with 9 bases between. CDR1 and CDR2 (germline): MGHRA, YSYEKL. The CDR3 contains 14 residues. CDR3 sequence reads: CASSPGRYQETQYF. CDR3 DNA sequence: TGCGCCAGCAGCCCGGGTCGGTACCAAGAGACCCAGTACTTC.

The rearrangement links TRBV19 to TRBJ1-2, with 10 bases matching TRBD1. The V and J ends lost 7 bases and 6 bases, in that order; junction bases with no gene match: 2. This CDR3 comprises 12 residues. Germline V lookup: CDR1 LNHDA, CDR2 SQIVND (reference sequence). CDR3 sequence reads: CASKTGGDGYTF. The DNA for the CDR3 is TGTGCCAGTAAGACAGGGGGCGATGGCTACACCTTC.

The chain is built from TRBV11-2 and TRBJ2-5; D is perhaps TRBD2 (5 bases). V was trimmed by 6 bases and J by 5 bases, leaving 13 bases between them. This CDR3 has 13 amino acids. Germline V lookup: CDR1 SGHAT, CDR2 FQNNGV. The CDR3 DNA is TGTGCCAGCAGTCAAACTGGCGGGGAGACCCAGTACTTC. Translating it yields CASSQTGGETQYF.

The chain has TRBV7-3 and TRBJ2-1, with D unresolved. The V and J ends lost 5 bases and 0 bases respectively, with 14 bases between them. Germline V gives CDR1 SGHTA, CDR2 FQGTGA. This CDR3 is 16 amino acids long. The CDR3 nucleotides read TGTGCCAGCAGCCCCCGCTACTCCAGCTCCTACAATGAGCAGTTCTTC. Encoded protein: CASSPRYSSSYNEQFF. Filled out from reference TRBV7-3 and TRBJ2-1, the complete variable domain reads GAGVSQTPSNKVTEKGKYVELRCDPISGHTALYWYRQSLGQGPEFLIYFQGTGAADDSGLPNDRFFAVRPEGSVSTLKIQRTERGDSAVYLCASSPRYSSSYNEQFFGPGTRLTVL.

This clone was seen a single time. The chain has TRBV4-3 and TRBJ2-7, with no clear D. V was shortened by 0 bases and J by 5 bases, with 17 bases between the two germline ends. Germline assignment: CDR1 LGHNA and CDR2 YSLEER. This CDR3 region has 16 residues. The CDR3: CASSQDRTGFLHEQYF. The CDR3, as DNA: TGCGCCAGCAGCCAAGATCGAACCGGTTTTCTCCACGAGCAGTACTTC.

In nucleotides, the CDR3 is TGTGCCAGCAGCTTTCCCCGGGGGGAGTCCTACAATGAGCAGTTCTTC. It is translated as CASSFPRGESYNEQFF. The chain couples TRBV7-9 to TRBJ2-1, with 7 bases fitting TRBD2. The germline CDR1 and CDR2 sequences are SEHNR and FQNEAQ (reference sequence). The CDR3 runs to 16 residues. The V and J ends lost 3 bases and 1 base, in that order; junction bases with no gene match: 6. The full variable domain, completed using reference TRBV7-9 and TRBJ2-1, is DTGVSQNPRHKITKRGQNVTFRCDPISEHNRLYWYRQTLGQGPEFLTYFQNEAQLEKSRLLSDRFSAERPKGSFSTLEIQRTEQGDSAMYLCASSFPRGESYNEQFFGPGTRLTVL.

V and J are TRBV9 and TRBJ2-5; 8 bases fit TRBD2. V lost 3 bases to trimming and J lost 2 bases; unmatched junction nucleotides: 3. The length of the CDR3 is 14 residues. Germline V gene data show CDR1 as SGDLS and CDR2 as YYNGEE. For the CDR3, the DNA is TGTGCCAGCAGCGGGGCGGGAGGTCAAGAGACCCAGTACTTC. Protein product: CASSGAGGQETQYF.

The genes are TRBV13 and TRBJ1-1; D might be TRBD1 (5 bases). Trimming cost V 3 bases and J 4 bases, with 9 bases left between them. Germline CDR1 reads PRHDT; CDR2 reads FYEKMQ (reference sequence). This CDR3 has 13 residues. CDR3 sequence (DNA): TGTGCCAGCAGCTTGCAGGGTATCACTGAAGCTTTCTTT. Translation: CASSLQGITEAFF.

The J gene is TRBJ2-3, the V gene TRBV6-5; D is ambiguous. Germline-derived CDR1 and CDR2 are MNHEY and SVGAGI. The CDR3 runs to 11 residues. Trimming removed 4 bases from V and 9 bases from J, with 8 bases in between. CDR3: CASSSSGTQYF. CDR3 sequence (DNA): TGTGCCAGCAGTTCATCTGGAACGCAGTATTTT.

This clone was detected once. Other DNA sequences in this specimen translate into the identical CDR3. CDR3 bases: TGTGCCAGCAGTTACCCGGGTGGGCCTGAAGCTTTCTTT. Residues: CASSYPGGPEAFF. The chain employs TRBV6-5 and TRBJ1-1; D is uncertain. CDR3 length: 13 residues. V was trimmed by 2 bases and J by 6 bases, leaving 10 bases between them. The germline V gene has CDR1 MNHEY and CDR2 SVGAGI.